A single sample gave rise to the 27 T cell receptor beta chains below, sequenced in a study of OX40 agonist ivuxolimab in advanced cancers. TCRdb's copy holds only in-frame clones and misses some; the assay was immunoSEQ multiplex PCR. The repertoire holds around 78,000 clones, with over 75% as singletons. The source was CD4+ or CD8+ T cells sorted from blood, collected in a trial of the OX40 agonist ivuxolimab. The receptor source for this set is an adult with an advanced solid tumor such as melanoma, head and neck, liver or kidney cancer.

The chain combines TRBV12-5 with TRBJ2-5; D is perhaps TRBD1 (6 bases). Per the germline V gene, CDR1 is LGHNT and CDR2 is FRNRAP. This CDR3 comprises 14 residues. V gave up 5 bases and J gave up 0 bases, with 10 bases separating them. CDR3 nucleotide sequence: TGTGCTAGTGGTCAGGACAGTTACCAAGAGACCCAGTACTTC. Amino acids: CASGQDSYQETQYF. The variable domain in full, with the rest retrieved from reference TRBV12-5 and TRBJ2-5, is DARVTQTPRHKVTEMGQEVTMRCQPILGHNTVFWYRQTMMQGLELLAYFRNRAPLDDSGMPKDRFSAEMPDATLATLKIQPSEPRDSAVYFCASGQDSYQETQYFGPGTRLLVL.

DNA of the CDR3: TGTGCCAGCAGCTGGGGACGTTATAGAAACACCATATATTTT. Amino acid sequence: CASSWGRYRNTIYF. The V and J genes are TRBV7-8 and TRBJ1-3; perhaps TRBD1 as D (5 bases). The length of the CDR3 is 14 residues. In germline, CDR1 is SGHVS, CDR2 FQNEAQ. Deletions cut 4 bases from V and 5 bases from J, with 12 bases between.

The CDR3 DNA reads as TGTGCCAGCAGCTATAGCGGGAGAAGGGGCGATGAGCAGTTCTTC. Its translation is CASSYSGRRGDEQFF. J is TRBJ2-1 and V is TRBV7-3; the match to TRBD2 covers 9 bases. The CDR3 runs 15 residues. V shed 4 bases, J shed 8 bases, and the junction held 9 bases outside the gene matches. Germline CDR1 reads SGHTA; CDR2 reads FQGTGA. Full variable domain (remainder filled in from reference TRBV7-3 and TRBJ2-1): GAGVSQTPSNKVTEKGKYVELRCDPISGHTALYWYRQSLGQGPEFLIYFQGTGAADDSGLPNDRFFAVRPEGSVSTLKIQRTERGDSAVYLCASSYSGRRGDEQFFGPGTRLTVL.

The rearrangement links TRBV30 to TRBJ2-7, with TRBD1 identical over 8 bases. V lost 2 bases to trimming and J lost 4 bases; unmatched junction nucleotides: 4. Germline CDR1 GTSNPN, CDR2 SVGIG (reference sequence). The CDR3 consists of 13 residues. CDR3: CAWSYRGSYEQYF. The DNA of the CDR3 is TGTGCCTGGAGTTACAGGGGGAGTTACGAGCAGTACTTC. The whole variable domain, remainder taken from reference TRBV30 and TRBJ2-7, is SQTIHQWPATLVQPVGSPLSLECTVEGTSNPNLYWYRQAAGRGLQLLFYSVGIGQISSEVPQNLSASRPQDRQFILSSKKLLLSDSGFYLCAWSYRGSYEQYFGPGTRLTVT.

The chain employs TRBV7-9 and TRBJ1-1; D gene uncertain. Germline CDR1 SEHNR, CDR2 FQNEAQ (reference sequence). V lost 2 bases and J lost 2, with 12 bases in between. This CDR3 contains 15 residues. The CDR3 protein is CASSLSAGRNTEAFF. The CDR3 coding sequence is TGTGCCAGCAGCTTATCGGCCGGTCGTAACACTGAAGCTTTCTTT.

This clone has only one observation. The chain recombines TRBV19 with TRBJ2-7; TRBD1 might be the D (6 bases). Trimming cost V 8 bases and J 5 bases, with 19 bases left between them. The CDR3 has 14 amino acids. Per germline, CDR1 LNHDA and CDR2 SQIVND (reference sequence). The CDR3 DNA reads TGTGCCAGTTCCTTAACCGGGACAAAAAACGAGCAGTACTTC. Its translation: CASSLTGTKNEQYF.

The chain uses TRBV29-1 and TRBJ2-7, with D perhaps matching TRBD1 (6 bases). CDR1 is SQVTM and CDR2 is ANQGSEA in the germline V gene. The length of the CDR3 is 13 residues. V was clipped by 6 bases and J by 2 bases, with 14 bases between them. Here the CDR3 reads CSVGHGTTYEQYF. CDR3 coding DNA: TGCAGCGTGGGACACGGGACGACCTACGAGCAGTACTTC.

Points on this clone: Germline is not matched at one junction end, which may reflect a read error. The rearrangement links TRBV10-2 to TRBJ2-3; the D call may be TRBD1 or TRBD2 (6 bases each). This CDR3 spans 18 amino acids. Germline V lookup: CDR1 WSHSY, CDR2 SAAADI. The CDR3 is CASSEEGVLAGSKDTQYF. In nucleotides, the CDR3 is TGCGCCAGCAGTGAGGAGGGGGTTCTGGCGGGGAGCAAAGATACGCAGTATTTT.

CDR3 in DNA: TGTGCCAGCAGCACGGGACAGGTTGAAGCTTTCTTT. Its protein product is CASSTGQVEAFF. The chain carries TRBV6-5 and TRBJ1-1, with 8 bases matching TRBD1. The CDR3 length is 12 residues. V dropped 6 bases and J dropped 7; count of bases not matched to a gene: 4. CDR1 and CDR2 (germline): MNHEY, SVGAGI.

This chain connects TRBV27 to TRBJ2-2; perhaps TRBD1 as D (6 bases). Trimming cost V 2 bases and J 1 base, with 11 bases left between them. Germline V gives CDR1 MNHEY, CDR2 SMNVEV (reference sequence). The CDR3 runs 16 residues. CDR3 nucleotides: TGTGCCAGCAGTTTAGCAGGGGTTGAGAACACCGGGGAGCTGTTTTTT. Residues: CASSLAGVENTGELFF.

The chain has TRBV7-3 and TRBJ2-1; 8 bases are a match to TRBD2. The junction had 3 bases not matched to a gene; V was cut back by 1 base and J by 4 bases. Germline assignment: CDR1 SGHTA and CDR2 FQGTGA. This CDR3 comprises 15 residues. For the CDR3, the DNA is TGTGCCAGCAGCTTAATCGGGAGGGAGTACAATGAGCAGTTCTTC. Protein sequence: CASSLIGREYNEQFF.

The J gene is TRBJ2-1, the V gene TRBV7-2, with 8 nucleotides matching TRBD2. This CDR3 contains 20 residues. Germline lookup yields CDR1 SGHTA and CDR2 FQGNSA. V lost 0 bases, J lost 4 bases, and 17 bases stayed unmatched. The CDR3 here is CASSLAGFTSGLTRYNEQFF. CDR3 sequence (DNA): TGTGCCAGCAGCTTAGCGGGGTTTACTAGCGGCTTAACCCGATACAATGAGCAGTTCTTC.

The V and J genes are TRBV9 and TRBJ2-2, with TRBD2 matching over 10 bases. J gave up 5 bases and V 1 base, and 8 bases lay outside the gene matches. Looked up from germline, CDR1 is SGDLS and CDR2 is YYNGEE. The CDR3 consists of 17 residues. The CDR3 is CASSVWSGGAGTGELFF. The CDR3 DNA reads TGTGCCAGCAGCGTATGGAGCGGGGGGGCGGGAACCGGGGAGCTGTTTTTT.

V and J are TRBV16 and TRBJ2-2; 7 bases are a match to TRBD1. The CDR3 runs to 15 residues. Germline values: CDR1 KGHSY, CDR2 FQNENV. Losses at the gene ends were 0 bases for V and 5 bases for J; bases not matched to a gene: 3. As DNA, the CDR3 is TGTGCCAGCAGCCAATCCGGGACAGTTACCGGGGAGCTGTTTTTT. Residues: CASSQSGTVTGELFF.

The DNA for the CDR3 is TGTGCCAGCGCCCAGGGGGCAGCCTACTATGGCTACACCTTC. Translation: CASAQGAAYYGYTF. The chain carries TRBV6-5 and TRBJ1-2; TRBD1 matches at 8 bases. After removal of 8 bases from V and 3 bases from J, the junction contained 8 bases not matched to a gene. Germline CDR1 reads MNHEY; CDR2 reads SVGAGI. This CDR3 spans 14 amino acids.

The genes are TRBV4-1 and TRBJ2-3; either TRBD1 or TRBD2 may supply D (5 bases each). The germline V gene has CDR1 MGHRA and CDR2 YSYEKL. The CDR3 runs 15 residues. V shed 1 base and J shed 8 bases, with 16 bases lying between them. The CDR3 here is CASSQVAQGAGTQYF. DNA for the CDR3: TGCGCCAGCAGCCAAGTAGCACAAGGGGCGGGTACGCAGTATTTT.

This clone was picked up one time. The chain carries TRBV27 and TRBJ1-1; no firm D call. In germline, CDR1 is MNHEY, CDR2 SMNVEV (reference sequence). The CDR3 contains 15 residues. V shed 4 bases and J shed 5 bases, with 17 bases lying between them. In DNA form, the CDR3 reads TGTGCCAGCAGTTCGGGGATCACGGGCACAACTGAAGCTTTCTTT. Encoded protein: CASSSGITGTTEAFF.

The chain is built from TRBV10-3 and TRBJ2-3, with 12 bases lining up with TRBD2. The V gene's germline CDR1 is ENHRY and CDR2 SYGVKD. This CDR3 has 15 residues. V was clipped by 7 bases and J by 2 bases; unmatched bases: 4. The CDR3 here is CAITRTSGATDTQYF. CDR3 coding DNA: TGTGCCATCACCCGGACTAGCGGGGCCACAGATACGCAGTATTTT.

This chain uses TRBV30 with TRBJ2-7, with D unresolved. The germline V gene has CDR1 GTSNPN and CDR2 SVGIG (reference sequence). There are 14 residues in the CDR3. V lost 5 bases to trimming and J lost 2 bases, with 16 bases between them. The CDR3 sequence is CAWSHGVQTYEQYF. The DNA of the CDR3 is TGTGCCTGGTCCCATGGGGTCCAGACCTACGAGCAGTACTTC.

In DNA form, the CDR3 reads TGTGCCACCAGCAGCCAAGCTAGCGGAACCTACGAGCAGTACTTC. This encodes CATSSQASGTYEQYF. V gene TRBV15 combines with J gene TRBJ2-7; 7 nucleotides match TRBD2. With 3 bases clipped from V and 2 bases from J, the junction kept 7 bases outside the gene matches. This CDR3 is built from 15 residues. CDR1 is LNHNV, CDR2 YYDKDF, per germline (reference sequence).

The chain combines TRBV6-1 with TRBJ2-1, with D maybe TRBD2 (5 bases). Trimming cost V 9 bases and J 4 bases, with 16 bases left between them. CDR1 and CDR2 from the germline V gene are MNHNS and SASEGT. The CDR3 loop spans 14 amino acids. CDR3 DNA sequence: TGTGCCAGTGCCGCTAGCAGGAATTACAATGAGCAGTTCTTC. This encodes CASAASRNYNEQFF.

The chain recombines TRBV20-1 with TRBJ2-3; D assignment may be TRBD1 or TRBD2 (5 bases each). This CDR3 comprises 10 residues. Germline V gene lookup returns CDR1 DFQATT and CDR2 SNEGSKA (reference sequence). Trimming took 6 bases from V and 14 from J, leaving 15 bases between them. The CDR3 DNA sequence: TGCAGTGCCGAGAGGGGTTCGGTGTATTTT. It encodes CSAERGSVYF.

This chain joins TRBV2 and TRBJ2-1; 9 positions match TRBD1. The CDR3 is 15 amino acids. CDR1 and CDR2 (germline): SNHLY, FYNNEI. V was pared by 4 bases and J by 7 bases, with 8 bases of the junction left unmatched. In nucleotides, the CDR3 is TGTGCCAGCAGTGCTGACAGGGGGGTTAGGAATGAGCAGTTCTTC. It yields the protein CASSADRGVRNEQFF.

This sequence joins TRBV27 and TRBJ1-1; D unresolved. CDR1 and CDR2 (germline): MNHEY, SMNVEV (reference sequence). Trimming took 7 bases from V and 7 from J, leaving 16 bases between them. The CDR3 runs 13 residues. The CDR3 loop reads CASNAEKNGEAFF. The CDR3 region has the DNA TGTGCCAGCAACGCCGAGAAGAACGGTGAAGCTTTCTTT.

The V call is TRBV18, the J call TRBJ1-6; 9 nucleotides line up with TRBD1. The CDR3 consists of 16 residues. Trimming at V came to 2 bases and at J to 10 bases, leaving 9 bases not matched to a gene. Per the germline V gene, CDR1 is KGHSH and CDR2 is LQKENI. In nucleotides, the CDR3 is TGTGCCAGCTCACCAAACTGGGCAGGACAGGGGTCACCCCTCCACTTT. This gives the protein CASSPNWAGQGSPLHF.

This chain joins TRBV11-3 and TRBJ2-7; D gene unclear. Germline CDR1 is SGHNT and CDR2 is YENEEA. The CDR3 loop spans 15 amino acids. V lost 4 bases, J lost 4 bases, and 17 bases lay in between. CDR3 bases: TGTGCCAGCAGCTCCTGGAGCGACGGTGCATACGAGCAGTACTTC. Residues: CASSSWSDGAYEQYF. Looking up the rest from reference TRBV11-3 and TRBJ2-7 gives the full variable domain: EAGVVQSPRYKIIEKKQPVAFWCNPISGHNTLYWYLQNLGQGPELLIRYENEEAVDDSQLPKDRFSAERLKGVDSTLKIQPAELGDSAVYLCASSSWSDGAYEQYFGPGTRLTVT.

The chain has TRBV7-2 and TRBJ2-3; 14 nucleotides align to TRBD2. V trimming: 3 bases; J trimming: 6 bases; junction bases outside the gene matches: 2. The CDR3 has 15 residues. CDR1 and CDR2 from the germline V gene are SGHTA and FQGNSA. The CDR3 region is CASSLGLAGADTQYF. As DNA, the CDR3 is TGTGCCAGCAGCTTGGGACTAGCGGGAGCCGATACGCAGTATTTT.